Shown below are 23 T cell receptor beta chains from a single sample sequenced in a study of blood T cell repertoires in COVID-19. The assay was immunoSEQ multiplex PCR, and TCRdb's table has in-frame clones only and misses some. Here the sample spans 330,000 or so clones, approximately 89% being singletons. The source material was peripheral blood. These receptors originate from a woman aged 60-75 years with COVID-19, enrolled during active disease.

CDR3 DNA: TGCGCCAGCAGCTTGGACAGGTATCAGCCCCAGCATTTT. Encoded protein: CASSLDRYQPQHF. The rearrangement joins TRBV5-1 to TRBJ1-5; D possibly corresponds to TRBD1 (5 bases). Deletions cut 0 bases from V and 5 bases from J, with 6 bases between. This CDR3 region has 13 residues. Germline assignment: CDR1 SGHRS and CDR2 YFSETQ. The variable domain in full, with the rest retrieved from reference TRBV5-1 and TRBJ1-5, is KAGVTQTPRYLIKTRGQQVTLSCSPISGHRSVSWYQQTPGQGLQFLFEYFSETQRNKGNFPGRFSGRQFSNSRSEMNVSTLELGDSALYLCASSLDRYQPQHFGDGTRLSIL.

V usage is TRBV29-1 and J usage is TRBJ2-7; TRBD1 aligns across 7 bases. Per germline, CDR1 SQVTM and CDR2 ANQGSEA. This CDR3 spans 13 amino acids. The junction had 7 bases not matched to a gene; V was cut back by 5 bases and J by 3 bases. Written as DNA, the CDR3 is TGCAGCGTTCGGACAGGCAGAGGCTACGAGCAGTACTTC. Translated, it gives CSVRTGRGYEQYF.

The V and J genes are TRBV11-2 and TRBJ1-1; the D gene is possibly TRBD1 (5 bases). Looked up from germline, CDR1 is SGHAT and CDR2 is FQNNGV. This CDR3 has 14 amino acids. The V and J ends lost 0 bases and 5 bases respectively, with 10 bases between them. This chain's CDR3 is CASSLELGGTEAFF. Written as DNA, the CDR3 is TGTGCCAGCAGCTTAGAGCTGGGGGGGACTGAAGCTTTCTTT.

The chain couples TRBV5-1 to TRBJ1-4, with a tentative D call TRBD1 (6 bases). The germline CDR1 and CDR2 sequences are SGHRS and YFSETQ. The V end lost 4 bases, the J end lost 6 bases, and 13 bases lay between the germline ends. The CDR3 consists of 14 residues. The CDR3 region has the DNA TGCGCCAGCAGCACTGACAGGCGGGATGAAAAACTGTTTTTT. Translation: CASSTDRRDEKLFF.

This chain links TRBV18 with TRBJ2-3; weak D call: TRBD2 (5 bases). V lost 1 base to trimming and J lost 12 bases, with 11 bases between them. This CDR3 comprises 12 residues. The V gene's germline CDR1 is KGHSH and CDR2 LQKENI. In DNA, the CDR3 is TGTGCCAGCTCACCACGTTCGGGATTCCAGTATTTT. Protein product: CASSPRSGFQYF. Based on the CDR3 plus reference TRBV18 and TRBJ2-3, the full variable domain is NAGVMQNPRHLVRRRGQEARLRCSPMKGHSHVYWYRQLPEEGLKFMVYLQKENIIDESGMPKERFSAEFPKEGPSILRIQQVVRGDSAAYFCASSPRSGFQYFGPGTRLTVL.

This chain uses TRBV9 with TRBJ1-6; 8 bases agree with TRBD1. Per germline, CDR1 SGDLS and CDR2 YYNGEE. The V gene end was trimmed by 3 bases and the J gene end by 0 bases; junction bases not matched to a gene: 5. This CDR3 is built from 17 residues. CDR3 in amino acids: CASSGTGPDSYNSPLHF. CDR3 DNA: TGTGCCAGCAGCGGGACAGGGCCCGACTCCTATAATTCACCCCTCCACTTT.

The chain recombines TRBV19 with TRBJ1-2; weak D call: TRBD1 (5 bases). This CDR3 region has 13 residues. Germline values: CDR1 LNHDA, CDR2 SQIVND (reference sequence). The ends were cut back, 7 bases at V and 8 bases at J, with 17 bases in the middle. The CDR3 loop is CASTARDREGYTF. In DNA form, the CDR3 reads TGTGCCAGTACTGCCCGGGACCGGGAGGGCTACACCTTC.

This rearrangement joins TRBV12-5 to TRBJ1-1, with 10 bases aligning to TRBD1. The CDR3 consists of 15 residues. CDR1 is LGHNT, CDR2 FRNRAP, per germline. V shed 1 base and J 7 bases; nucleotides not matched to a gene: 6. The DNA of the CDR3 is TGTGCTAGTGGTTTGGGACAGGGGGCTGAGTTTGAAGCTTTCTTT. This translates into CASGLGQGAEFEAFF. Using reference TRBV12-5 and TRBJ1-1 for the parts outside the CDR3, the full variable domain is DARVTQTPRHKVTEMGQEVTMRCQPILGHNTVFWYRQTMMQGLELLAYFRNRAPLDDSGMPKDRFSAEMPDATLATLKIQPSEPRDSAVYFCASGLGQGAEFEAFFGQGTRLTVV.

This chain links TRBV5-4 with TRBJ1-4; 11 nucleotides agree with TRBD1. CDR3 length: 16 amino acids. Germline V gives CDR1 SGHNT, CDR2 YYREEE (reference sequence). V lost 3 bases, J lost 3 bases, and 4 bases stayed unmatched. CDR3 in amino acids: CASSYGQGASNEKLFF. The CDR3 nucleotides are TGTGCCAGCAGCTACGGACAGGGGGCCTCTAATGAAAAACTGTTTTTT.

The chain employs TRBV2 and TRBJ2-1, with 13 bases aligning to TRBD2. Trimming cost V 6 bases and J 5 bases; bases outside gene matches: 4. Germline CDR1 is SNHLY and CDR2 is FYNNEI. CDR3 length equals 15 residues. This CDR3 is CASSQLAGGNNEQFF. Written as DNA, the CDR3 is TGTGCCAGCAGCCAACTAGCGGGGGGGAACAATGAGCAGTTCTTC.

The V and J genes are TRBV5-5 and TRBJ2-3; the match to TRBD2 covers 9 bases. This CDR3 contains 16 residues. From germline, CDR1 is SGHKS and CDR2 YYEKEE (reference sequence). The trim removed 3 bases at V and 0 bases at J, leaving 5 bases unmatched. CDR3 bases: TGTGCCAGCAGCTCACTAGCGGGCACTAGCACAGATACGCAGTATTTT. As protein: CASSSLAGTSTDTQYF.

The chain employs TRBV2 and TRBJ2-7; D is undetermined. This CDR3 is 12 amino acids long. Germline-derived CDR1 and CDR2 are SNHLY and FYNNEI. Deletions cut 6 bases from V and 1 base from J, with 7 bases between. This CDR3 reads CASRGLSYEQYF. CDR3 nucleotides: TGTGCCAGCAGGGGCCTTTCCTACGAGCAGTACTTC.

This rearrangement joins TRBV19 to TRBJ1-5, with D maybe TRBD1 (5 bases). Germline lookup yields CDR1 LNHDA and CDR2 SQIVND (reference sequence). The CDR3 spans 14 residues. The V end lost 11 bases, the J end lost 7 bases, and 21 bases lay between the germline ends. The CDR3, as DNA: TGTGCCGGGAGGGGACCCGGACACTCGCAGCCCCAGCATTTT. Translation gives CAGRGPGHSQPQHF.

The chain combines TRBV5-1 with TRBJ1-2; D is possibly TRBD1 (5 bases). Trimming took 3 bases from V and 4 from J, leaving 16 bases between them. There are 15 residues in the CDR3. In germline, CDR1 is SGHRS, CDR2 YFSETQ. The CDR3 loop reads CASSSQGAQGYGYTF. CDR3 nucleotide sequence: TGCGCCAGCAGCTCCCAAGGGGCCCAGGGCTATGGCTACACCTTC. Variable domain in full (rest from reference TRBV5-1 and TRBJ1-2): KAGVTQTPRYLIKTRGQQVTLSCSPISGHRSVSWYQQTPGQGLQFLFEYFSETQRNKGNFPGRFSGRQFSNSRSEMNVSTLELGDSALYLCASSSQGAQGYGYTFGSGTRLTVV.

In regard to this clone: This same CDR3 is encoded by further DNA sequences in the sample. The chain couples TRBV12-3 or TRBV12-4 to TRBJ1-1; weak D call: TRBD1 (5 bases). This CDR3 is 12 amino acids long. The ends were cut back, 3 bases at V and 5 bases at J, with 7 bases in the middle. In DNA form, the CDR3 reads TGTGCCAGCAGTTTCGGGGGAACTGAAGCTTTCTTT. This gives the protein CASSFGGTEAFF.

The J gene is TRBJ2-3, the V gene TRBV14; D might be TRBD2 (7 bases). V lost 1 base and J lost 4, with 15 bases in between. The CDR3 covers 16 residues. Looked up from germline, CDR1 is SGHDN and CDR2 is FVKESK. The chain's CDR3 is CASSQATGGGSDTQYF. Written as DNA, the CDR3 is TGTGCCAGCAGCCAAGCCACGGGGGGCGGGTCAGATACGCAGTATTTT.

This clone was seen just once. V is TRBV5-1 and J is TRBJ1-3; 9 nucleotides agree with TRBD1. V shed 5 bases and J 0 bases; nucleotides not matched to a gene: 3. CDR1 and CDR2 from the germline V gene are SGHRS and YFSETQ. There are 15 residues in the CDR3. The CDR3, as DNA: TGCGCCAGCAGTCGACAGGGGGGCTCTGGAAACACCATATATTTT. Protein sequence: CASSRQGGSGNTIYF.

The chain employs TRBV2 and TRBJ1-2; TRBD1 might be the D (5 bases). The CDR3 length is 14 residues. With 3 bases removed from V and 0 bases from J, the gap between germline ends came to 8 bases. The germline CDR1 and CDR2 sequences are SNHLY and FYNNEI. This CDR3 reads CASSETATNYGYTF. CDR3 DNA sequence: TGTGCCAGCAGTGAGACAGCAACTAACTATGGCTACACCTTC.

The chain links TRBV5-1 to TRBJ1-4; 10 bases align to TRBD1. The germline CDR1 and CDR2 sequences are SGHRS and YFSETQ. Germline trimming cut 4 bases from V and 5 bases from J; bases unmatched to any gene: 14. The CDR3 is made up of 18 amino acids. CDR3 loop: CASSLTGTGVFSNEKLFF. The CDR3, as DNA: TGCGCCAGCAGCCTGACCGGGACAGGGGTTTTCTCAAATGAAAAACTGTTTTTT. The full variable domain, rest sourced from reference TRBV5-1 and TRBJ1-4, is KAGVTQTPRYLIKTRGQQVTLSCSPISGHRSVSWYQQTPGQGLQFLFEYFSETQRNKGNFPGRFSGRQFSNSRSEMNVSTLELGDSALYLCASSLTGTGVFSNEKLFFGSGTQLSVL.

In this sample, this clone turned up once. The chain employs TRBV5-1 and TRBJ1-3, with TRBD1 matching over 7 bases. The germline V gene has CDR1 SGHRS and CDR2 YFSETQ. Trimming removed 4 bases from V and 0 bases from J; junction bases left unmatched: 4. CDR3 length equals 15 residues. CDR3 region: CASSTDRVSGNTIYF. CDR3 nucleotides: TGCGCCAGCAGCACAGACAGGGTCTCTGGAAACACCATATATTTT.

The chain employs TRBV28 and TRBJ2-1, with a tentative D call TRBD2 (5 bases). The CDR3 consists of 14 residues. Germline V CDR1 and CDR2: MDHEN, SYDVKM. V lost 7 bases, J lost 7 bases, and 17 bases lay in between. CDR3 protein: CASKGVLCRNEQFF. In nucleotides, the CDR3 is TGTGCCAGCAAGGGAGTATTATGCCGAAATGAGCAGTTCTTC.

This clone was picked up one time. V gene TRBV2 combines with J gene TRBJ1-6, with D uncertain. The germline V gene has CDR1 SNHLY and CDR2 FYNNEI. Trimming stripped 7 bases from V and 9 bases from J, with 13 bases between. CDR3 length equals 13 residues. DNA of the CDR3: TGTGCCAGCACCCCGGGGTGGGTTTCACCCCTCCACTTT. Its protein is CASTPGWVSPLHF.

The chain employs TRBV6-6 and TRBJ1-2, with 10 bases matching TRBD1. Germline values: CDR1 MNHNY, CDR2 SVGAGI (reference sequence). The junction had 4 bases not matched to a gene; V was cut back by 2 bases and J by 4 bases. This CDR3 is 15 amino acids long. The CDR3 is CASSYRDRGSYGYTF. The CDR3 coding sequence is TGTGCCAGCAGTTACCGGGACAGGGGTTCCTATGGCTACACCTTC.